The 26 T cell receptor beta chains below come from one sample, sequenced in a study of T cell responses to AZD1222 COVID-19 vaccine. Sequencing was performed with immunoSEQ multiplex PCR; in TCRdb, only in-frame clones are kept and a portion is missing. Of nearly 110,000 clones listed, about 90% are singletons. This material consisted of peripheral blood, taken 28 days after the second AZD1222 dose. All receptors come from an adult who received the AZD1222 COVID-19 vaccine.

This chain uses TRBV5-1 with TRBJ2-2; 8 positions agree with TRBD2. Germline CDR1 reads SGHRS; CDR2 reads YFSETQ. This CDR3 is built from 16 residues. V dropped 5 bases and J dropped 0; count of bases not matched to a gene: 6. CDR3 nucleotides: TGCGCCAGCAGTTCCACGACTAGCGCGAACACCGGGGAGCTGTTTTTT. Translation gives CASSSTTSANTGELFF.

The J gene is TRBJ1-4, the V gene TRBV9, with 8 bases matching TRBD1. Germline-derived CDR1 and CDR2 are SGDLS and YYNGEE. This CDR3 contains 16 residues. The junction had 8 bases not matched to a gene; V was cut back by 3 bases and J by 4 bases. The CDR3 coding sequence is TGTGCCAGCAGCGGATCCGGGACAGGACATAATGAAAAACTGTTTTTT. Encoded protein: CASSGSGTGHNEKLFF.

This clone was recorded only once. The genes are TRBV7-3 and TRBJ1-1, with D possibly matching TRBD1 (5 bases). The V end was cut by 2 bases, the J end by 0 bases, with 7 bases between. CDR1 is SGHTA and CDR2 is FQGTGA in the germline V gene. This CDR3 comprises 14 residues. In nucleotides, the CDR3 is TGTGCCAGCAGCTTAGGGGGGATGAACACTGAAGCTTTCTTT. Amino acid sequence: CASSLGGMNTEAFF.

The chain carries TRBV6-5 and TRBJ2-5, with no clear D. Germline CDR1 and CDR2: MNHEY and SVGAGI. The germline V and J ends were trimmed by 7 bases and 3 bases, with 9 bases remaining between them. The CDR3 spans 12 residues. The CDR3 loop is CASNDQEETQYF. CDR3 nucleotides: TGTGCCAGCAACGACCAGGAAGAGACCCAGTACTTC.

The chain joins TRBV5-1 to TRBJ2-5; D gene unclear. The germline CDR1 and CDR2 sequences are SGHRS and YFSETQ. Trimming left V 4 bases short and J 2 bases short, with 18 bases between. CDR3 length: 16 amino acids. The DNA for the CDR3 is TGCGCCAGCAGCCCTGGGGTTCTAGAAGTTCAAGAGACCCAGTACTTC. This gives the protein CASSPGVLEVQETQYF.

The V call is TRBV6-5, the J call TRBJ2-4; D is uncertain. The CDR3 totals 16 residues. In germline, CDR1 is MNHEY, CDR2 SVGAGI. The V and J ends lost 2 bases and 1 base respectively, with 12 bases between them. The CDR3 bases are TGTGCCAGCAGTTACCTCGCCGACCTTGCCAAAAACATTCAGTACTTC. As protein: CASSYLADLAKNIQYF.

The CDR3, as DNA: TGTGCCAGCAGCTTAGGGGGACTAAACACAGATACGCAGTATTTT. Encoded protein: CASSLGGLNTDTQYF. The V and J genes are TRBV11-1 and TRBJ2-3; 7 bases map to TRBD2. CDR1 is SGHAT and CDR2 is FQDESV in the germline V gene (reference sequence). This CDR3 contains 15 residues. The V segment lost 1 base and the J segment 2 bases; nucleotides outside the gene matches: 3.

V and J are TRBV7-3 and TRBJ2-3, with D maybe TRBD1 (6 bases). V dropped 2 bases and J dropped 0 bases, with 12 bases sitting between them. The CDR3 runs to 16 residues. Germline CDR1 reads SGHTA; CDR2 reads FQGTGA. The DNA of the CDR3 is TGTGCCAGCAGCTTATTGGGGACAACTAGCACAGATACGCAGTATTTT. It encodes CASSLLGTTSTDTQYF.

The rearrangement links TRBV20-1 to TRBJ1-2; D gene unclear. This CDR3 contains 14 residues. CDR1 DFQATT and CDR2 SNEGSKA come from the germline V gene (reference sequence). With 3 bases removed from V and 8 bases from J, the gap between germline ends came to 19 bases. The CDR3 here is CSASLVGTGPGYTF. In DNA form, the CDR3 reads TGCAGTGCTAGTCTGGTTGGCACTGGCCCCGGCTACACCTTC.

This clone was seen only once. The chain recombines TRBV27 with TRBJ2-3; D perhaps matches TRBD2 (5 bases). The germline gives CDR1 MNHEY, CDR2 SMNVEV (reference sequence). CDR3 length: 15 residues. Trimming left V 5 bases short and J 2 bases short, with 14 bases between. The CDR3 loop is CASSTSSNPTDTQYF. In nucleotides, the CDR3 is TGTGCCAGCAGTACCTCTAGCAACCCCACAGATACGCAGTATTTT.

This chain joins TRBV20-1 and TRBJ1-5; perhaps TRBD1 as D (5 bases). The CDR3 is made up of 14 amino acids. Germline V gene sequence: CDR1 DFQATT, CDR2 SNEGSKA (reference sequence). Trimming took 3 bases from V and 6 from J, leaving 15 bases between them. CDR3 protein: CSASRAGIFQPQHF. For the CDR3, the DNA is TGCAGTGCTAGTAGGGCAGGGATTTTTCAGCCCCAGCATTTT.

The rearrangement links TRBV25-1 to TRBJ2-1; D is uncertain. Trimming took off 7 bases at V and 0 bases at J, with 7 bases between the two ends. CDR3 length: 13 residues. Germline CDR1 and CDR2: MGHDK and SYGVNS. The CDR3 DNA reads as TGTGCCAGCACCCGGTCCTCCTACAATGAGCAGTTCTTC. Protein product: CASTRSSYNEQFF. The whole variable domain, filled in from reference TRBV25-1 and TRBJ2-1, reads EADIYQTPRYLVIGTGKKITLECSQTMGHDKMYWYQQDPGMELHLIHYSYGVNSTEKGDLSSESTVSRIRTEHFPLTLESARPSHTSQYLCASTRSSYNEQFFGPGTRLTVL.

The V and J genes are TRBV4-1 and TRBJ2-2, with D perhaps TRBD1 or TRBD2 (5 bases each). The CDR3 length is 16 residues. Trimming left V 4 bases short and J 6 bases short, with 18 bases between. The V gene's germline CDR1 is MGHRA and CDR2 YSYEKL. DNA for the CDR3: TGCGCCAGCAGCCCCGCGTGGGATCGGGGCGCCGGGGAGCTGTTTTTT. This sequence encodes CASSPAWDRGAGELFF.

This clone occurred a few times. The V and J genes are TRBV6-2 or TRBV6-3 and TRBJ2-7, with D perhaps matching TRBD2 (6 bases). Between the trimmed V and J ends, which lost 5 bases and 3 bases, there was a span of 14 bases. The CDR3 is 14 residues long. Per germline, CDR1 MNHEY and CDR2 SVGEGT. The CDR3 region is CASSPSGLGYEQYF. In nucleotides, the CDR3 is TGTGCCAGCAGTCCAAGCGGGTTAGGCTACGAGCAGTACTTC.

This clone was detected only once. The CDR3 coding sequence is TGTGCCAGCAGCCCCCACCCACAGGGCAGCGCTGAAGCTTTCTTT. Its protein product is CASSPHPQGSAEAFF. The genes are TRBV7-9 and TRBJ1-1; tentatively, D is TRBD1 (6 bases). Trimming took off 5 bases at V and 6 bases at J, with 19 bases between the two ends. This CDR3 comprises 15 residues. CDR1 is SEHNR, CDR2 FQNEAQ, per germline (reference sequence). Based on the CDR3 plus reference TRBV7-9 and TRBJ1-1, the full variable domain is DTGVSQNPRHKITKRGQNVTFRCDPISEHNRLYWYRQTLGQGPEFLTYFQNEAQLEKSRLLSDRFSAERPKGSFSTLEIQRTEQGDSAMYLCASSPHPQGSAEAFFGQGTRLTVV.

V and J are TRBV24-1 and TRBJ2-1; D gene unclear. The germline CDR1 and CDR2 sequences are KGHDR and SFDVKD. This CDR3 comprises 13 residues. Trimming removed 4 bases from V and 0 bases from J, with 3 bases in between. The CDR3 here is CATSESSYNEQFF. In nucleotides, the CDR3 is TGTGCCACCAGTGAAAGCTCCTACAATGAGCAGTTCTTC.

This chain joins TRBV2 and TRBJ2-1; TRBD1 matches 8 bases. CDR3 size: 14 residues. The trim removed 7 bases at V and 5 bases at J, leaving 7 bases unmatched. Germline lookup yields CDR1 SNHLY and CDR2 FYNNEI. The CDR3 DNA is TGTGCCAGCAATGGACAGGGTATGGACAATGAGCAGTTCTTC. Amino acid sequence: CASNGQGMDNEQFF. Complete variable domain (other parts from reference TRBV2 and TRBJ2-1): EPEVTQTPSHQVTQMGQEVILRCVPISNHLYFYWYRQILGQKVEFLVSFYNNEISEKSEIFDDQFSVERPDGSNFTLKIRSTKLEDSAMYFCASNGQGMDNEQFFGPGTRLTVL.

Only one count was recorded for this clone. This sequence joins TRBV10-3 and TRBJ2-7, with TRBD1 matching over 11 bases. Trimming cost V 9 bases and J 4 bases; bases outside gene matches: 5. The germline V gene encodes CDR1 ENHRY and CDR2 SYGVKD. The length of the CDR3 is 13 residues. Here the CDR3 DNA reads TGTGCCATTCCCGGGACAGGGGGGTACGAGCAGTACTTC. Translated, it gives CAIPGTGGYEQYF.

The V gene is TRBV7-9, the J gene TRBJ1-2; TRBD1 aligns across 7 bases. Unmatched junction bases numbered 8, after V lost 6 bases and J lost 4 bases. CDR3 size: 14 residues. Germline CDR1 is SEHNR and CDR2 is FQNEAQ (reference sequence). The CDR3 region is CASRDRPGGYGYTF. The CDR3 DNA reads TGTGCCAGCAGGGACAGGCCCGGGGGCTATGGCTACACCTTC.

V gene TRBV21-1 combines with J gene TRBJ2-3. TRBV21-1 is an annotated pseudogene. The CDR3 is made up of 17 amino acids. CDR3 in amino acids: CASSKGLRDPSTDTQYF. DNA of the CDR3: TGTGCCAGCAGCAAAGGACTTCGGGACCCTAGCACAGATACGCAGTATTTT.

This clone was detected only a few times. V is TRBV2 and J is TRBJ1-4, with D uncertain. V was cut by 7 bases and J by 7 bases, with 19 bases left in between. Per germline, CDR1 SNHLY and CDR2 FYNNEI. The CDR3 has 15 residues. The CDR3 DNA follows: TGTGCCAGCACTATTCTGACGAAGTCGGGTGAAAAACTGTTTTTT. As protein: CASTILTKSGEKLFF.

The chain employs TRBV7-2 and TRBJ2-7, with a possible D match to TRBD2 (5 bases). V was cut by 0 bases and J by 6 bases, with 15 bases left in between. The CDR3 extends over 15 amino acids. Germline CDR1 SGHTA, CDR2 FQGNSA. This CDR3 reads CASSLAPGVPLEQYF. CDR3 DNA sequence: TGTGCCAGCAGCTTAGCCCCCGGGGTACCCCTCGAGCAGTACTTC.

This sequence joins TRBV18 and TRBJ2-7, with TRBD2 as a possible D gene (7 bases). Per the germline V gene, CDR1 is KGHSH and CDR2 is LQKENI. V was cut by 2 bases and J by 4 bases, with 18 bases left in between. The CDR3 extends over 16 amino acids. The CDR3 DNA follows: TGTGCCAGCTCACCAGCGGGGGACATTGGTATTTACGAGCAGTACTTC. The encoded protein is CASSPAGDIGIYEQYF.

The chain couples TRBV19 to TRBJ2-5; TRBD1 aligns across 9 bases. The trim removed 4 bases at V and 8 bases at J, leaving 11 bases unmatched. Germline V gives CDR1 LNHDA, CDR2 SQIVND (reference sequence). This CDR3 contains 15 residues. The CDR3 region has the DNA TGTGCCAGTAGTACCGGACAGGGGCCTCCCGTCACCCAGTACTTC. Its translation is CASSTGQGPPVTQYF.

The V call is TRBV30, the J call TRBJ2-3; no definite D call. CDR1 and CDR2 (germline): GTSNPN, SVGIG (reference sequence). The V end lost 4 bases, the J end lost 5 bases, and 13 bases lay between the germline ends. This CDR3 spans 13 amino acids. CDR3 protein: CAWNLPPRDTQYF. As DNA, the CDR3 is TGTGCCTGGAATCTGCCCCCCAGAGATACGCAGTATTTT.

This clone was detected only a few times. The chain links TRBV12-2 to TRBJ2-5; TRBD2 is the table's D call, not checked against the DNA. TRBV12-2 is deemed a pseudogene. This CDR3 is built from 15 residues. CDR3: CASRFERVPQETQYF. For the CDR3, the DNA is TGTGCAAGTCGCTTTGAGCGGGTCCCTCAAGAGACCCAGTACTTC.